The 2 T cell receptor beta chains listed next were all sequenced from one sample in a study of blood T cell dynamics during melanoma immunotherapy (dated by TCRdb to the early 2020s). The library was made by the immunoSEQ multiplex PCR assay. Not all clones reach the TCRdb copy of this immuneACCESS table, which keeps in-frame sequences only. Checked studies attribute under half of the gap to unresolved V genes and leave the rest unexplained. This sample gives about 24,000 clones in total; roughly nine tenths of them show up just once. About 4.9% of the sample goes to the ten largest clones. Per the publication, the time point label means: pre-treatment baseline. The source material was blood, sampled from a patient treated with checkpoint blockade. The receptors shown here come from a human donor with melanoma.

In this sample, this clone turned up a few times. The chain recombines TRBV28 with TRBJ1-2; 10 nucleotides align to TRBD1. V was pared by 4 bases and J by 6 bases, with 5 bases of the junction left unmatched. This CDR3 is 14 amino acids long. CDR1 is MDHEN, CDR2 SYDVKM, per germline. CDR3 nucleotide sequence: TGTGCCAGCAGTTCGCCGGGACAGGGGAATGGCTACACCTTC. It codes for CASSSPGQGNGYTF.

The V call is TRBV7-9, the J call TRBJ2-3; a weak D match, TRBD2 (6 bases). Germline loops: CDR1 SEHNR, CDR2 FQNEAQ (reference sequence). CDR3 length equals 15 residues. Trimming shortened V by 5 bases and J by 4 bases, and 16 bases separated the two germline ends. CDR3 in amino acids: CASSPYGGIADTQYF. CDR3 sequence (DNA): TGTGCCAGCAGCCCCTATGGGGGGATCGCAGATACGCAGTATTTT.